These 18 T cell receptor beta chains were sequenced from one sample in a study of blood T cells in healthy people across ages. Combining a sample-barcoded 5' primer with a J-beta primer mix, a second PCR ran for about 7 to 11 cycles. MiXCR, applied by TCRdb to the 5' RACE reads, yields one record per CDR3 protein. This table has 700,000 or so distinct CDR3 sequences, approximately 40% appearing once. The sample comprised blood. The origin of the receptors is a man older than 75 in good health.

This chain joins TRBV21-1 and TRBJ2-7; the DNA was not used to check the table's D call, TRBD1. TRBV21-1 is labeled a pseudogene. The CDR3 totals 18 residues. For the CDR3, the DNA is TGTGCCAGCAGCACGTCCGGAGACAGGGAATCCATCTCCTACGAGCAGTACTTC. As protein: CASSTSGDRESISYEQYF.

For the CDR3, the DNA is TGCAGTGCTCCTTCCTCCGGGACGGGACTCAATGAGCAGTTCTTC. Protein product: CSAPSSGTGLNEQFF. The chain joins TRBV20-1 to TRBJ2-1, with D tentatively TRBD2 (6 bases). This CDR3 contains 15 residues. The ends were cut back, 5 bases at V and 6 bases at J, with 20 bases in the middle. Germline V gene data show CDR1 as DFQATT and CDR2 as SNEGSKA (reference sequence).

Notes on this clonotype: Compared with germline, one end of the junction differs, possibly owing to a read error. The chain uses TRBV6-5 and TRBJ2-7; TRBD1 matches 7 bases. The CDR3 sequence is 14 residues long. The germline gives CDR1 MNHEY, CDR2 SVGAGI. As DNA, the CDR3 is TGTGCCAGCAGCGACAGGGACAGCTCCTACGATCAGTACTTC. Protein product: CASSDRDSSYDQYF.

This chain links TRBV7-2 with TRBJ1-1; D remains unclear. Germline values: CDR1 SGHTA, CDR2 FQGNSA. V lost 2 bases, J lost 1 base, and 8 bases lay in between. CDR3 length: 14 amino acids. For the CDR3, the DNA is TGTGCCAGCAGCTTAATCAGTCAGAACACTGAAGCTTTCTTT. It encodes CASSLISQNTEAFF. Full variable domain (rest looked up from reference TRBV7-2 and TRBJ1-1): GAGVSQSPSNKVTEKGKDVELRCDPISGHTALYWYRQSLGQGLEFLIYFQGNSAPDKSGLPSDRFSAERTGGSVSTLTIQRTQQEDSAVYLCASSLISQNTEAFFGQGTRLTVV.

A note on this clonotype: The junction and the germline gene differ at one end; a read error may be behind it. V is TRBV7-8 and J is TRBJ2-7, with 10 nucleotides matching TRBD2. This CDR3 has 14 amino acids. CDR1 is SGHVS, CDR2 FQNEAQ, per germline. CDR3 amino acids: CASSLAGAVYEQYF. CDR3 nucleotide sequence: TGTGCCAGCAGCCTAGCGGGGGCCGTCTACGAGCAGTACTTC. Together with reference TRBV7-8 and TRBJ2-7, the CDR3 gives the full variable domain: GAGVSQSPRYKVAKRGQDVALRCDPISGHVSLFWYQQALGQGPEFLTYFQNEAQLDKSGLPSDRFFAERPEGSVSTLKIQRTQQEDSAVYLCASSLAGAVYEQYFGPGTRLTVT.

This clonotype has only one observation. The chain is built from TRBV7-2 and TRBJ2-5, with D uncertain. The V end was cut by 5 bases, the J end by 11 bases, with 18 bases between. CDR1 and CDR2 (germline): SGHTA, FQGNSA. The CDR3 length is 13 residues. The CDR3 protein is CASSTRDGYEQYF. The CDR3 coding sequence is TGTGCCAGCAGCACCCGTGACGGCTATGAGCAGTACTTC.

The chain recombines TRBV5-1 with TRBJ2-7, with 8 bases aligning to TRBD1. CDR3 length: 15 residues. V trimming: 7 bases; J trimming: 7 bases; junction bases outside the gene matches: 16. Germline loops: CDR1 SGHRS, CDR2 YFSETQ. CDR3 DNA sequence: TGCGCCAGCGGCCAAGCAGGGGGCCTTTCCGATGAGCAGTACTTC. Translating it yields CASGQAGGLSDEQYF.

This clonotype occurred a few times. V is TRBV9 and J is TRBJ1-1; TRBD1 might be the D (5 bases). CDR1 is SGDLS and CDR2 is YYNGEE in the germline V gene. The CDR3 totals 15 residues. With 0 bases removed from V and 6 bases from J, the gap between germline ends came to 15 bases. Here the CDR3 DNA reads TGTGCCAGCAGCGTAGCTTTGGGGGTTTCCGCTGAAGCTTTCTTT. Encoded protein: CASSVALGVSAEAFF.

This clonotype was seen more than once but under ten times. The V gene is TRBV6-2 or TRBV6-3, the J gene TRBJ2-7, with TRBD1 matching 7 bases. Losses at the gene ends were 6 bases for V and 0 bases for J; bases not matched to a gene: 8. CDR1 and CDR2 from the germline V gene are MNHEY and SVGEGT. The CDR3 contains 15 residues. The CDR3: CASRSWDRSSYEQYF. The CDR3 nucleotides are TGTGCCAGCAGATCTTGGGACAGAAGCTCCTACGAGCAGTACTTC.

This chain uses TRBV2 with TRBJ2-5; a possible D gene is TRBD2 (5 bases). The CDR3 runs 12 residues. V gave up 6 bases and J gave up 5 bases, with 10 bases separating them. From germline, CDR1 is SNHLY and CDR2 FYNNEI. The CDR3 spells CASSGQRETQYF. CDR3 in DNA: TGTGCCAGCAGCGGCCAGCGGGAGACCCAGTACTTC.

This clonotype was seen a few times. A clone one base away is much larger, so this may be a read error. The CDR3 bases are TGTGCCAGCAGCCTCGACAGGGTGGACACTGAAGCTTTCTTT. This translates into CASSLDRVDTEAFF. The rearrangement links TRBV7-2 to TRBJ1-1, with 7 positions matching TRBD1. Germline V CDR1 and CDR2: SGHTA, FQGNSA. Unmatched junction bases numbered 6, after V lost 5 bases and J lost 3 bases. This CDR3 comprises 14 residues.

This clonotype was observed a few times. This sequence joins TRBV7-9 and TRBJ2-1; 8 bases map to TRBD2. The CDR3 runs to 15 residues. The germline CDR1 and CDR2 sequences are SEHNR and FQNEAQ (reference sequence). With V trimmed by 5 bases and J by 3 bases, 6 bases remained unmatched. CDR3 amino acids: CASSQRGGHYNEQFF. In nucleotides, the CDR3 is TGTGCCAGCAGCCAACGCGGGGGGCACTACAATGAGCAGTTCTTC.

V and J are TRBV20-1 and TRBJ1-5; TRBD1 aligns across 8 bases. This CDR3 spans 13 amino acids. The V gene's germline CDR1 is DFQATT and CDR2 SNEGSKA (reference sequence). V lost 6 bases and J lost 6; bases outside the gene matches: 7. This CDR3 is CSAADRGGQPQHF. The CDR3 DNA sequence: TGCAGTGCCGCAGACAGGGGCGGTCAGCCCCAGCATTTT.

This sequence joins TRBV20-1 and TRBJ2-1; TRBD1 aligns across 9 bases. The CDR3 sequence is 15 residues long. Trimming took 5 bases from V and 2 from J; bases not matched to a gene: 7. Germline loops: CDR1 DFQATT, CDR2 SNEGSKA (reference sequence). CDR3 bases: TGCAGTGCTCCGAGGGGGACAGGGACCTACAATGAGCAGTTCTTC. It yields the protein CSAPRGTGTYNEQFF.

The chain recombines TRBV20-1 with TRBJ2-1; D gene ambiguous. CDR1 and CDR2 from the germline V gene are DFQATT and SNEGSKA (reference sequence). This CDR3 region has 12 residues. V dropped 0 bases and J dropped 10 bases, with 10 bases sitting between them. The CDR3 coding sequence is TGCAGTGCTAGAGATGGGTCGGGCGAGCAGTTCTTC. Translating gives CSARDGSGEQFF.

The CDR3 loop reads CASSQRLGNYEQYF. The CDR3 nucleotides read TGTGCCAGCAGTCAAAGGCTAGGAAACTACGAGCAGTACTTC. This chain connects TRBV6-6 to TRBJ2-5; D remains unclear. The J call could be wrong; TRBJ2-7 is a better fit for the DNA end. The CDR3 loop spans 14 amino acids. Per the germline V gene, CDR1 is MNHNY and CDR2 is SVGAGI (reference sequence).

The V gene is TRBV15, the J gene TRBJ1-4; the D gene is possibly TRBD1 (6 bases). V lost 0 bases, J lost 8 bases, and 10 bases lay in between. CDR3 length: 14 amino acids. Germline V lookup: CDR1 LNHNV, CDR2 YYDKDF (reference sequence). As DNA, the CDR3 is TGTGCCACCAGCAGAGAGGGGACATCCGAAAAACTGTTTTTT. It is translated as CATSREGTSEKLFF.

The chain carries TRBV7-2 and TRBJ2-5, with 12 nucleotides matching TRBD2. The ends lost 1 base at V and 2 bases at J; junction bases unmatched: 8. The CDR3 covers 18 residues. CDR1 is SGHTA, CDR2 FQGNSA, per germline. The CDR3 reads CASSLGLAGGWRQETQYF. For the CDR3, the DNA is TGTGCCAGCAGCTTAGGGCTAGCGGGAGGGTGGCGGCAAGAGACCCAGTACTTC.